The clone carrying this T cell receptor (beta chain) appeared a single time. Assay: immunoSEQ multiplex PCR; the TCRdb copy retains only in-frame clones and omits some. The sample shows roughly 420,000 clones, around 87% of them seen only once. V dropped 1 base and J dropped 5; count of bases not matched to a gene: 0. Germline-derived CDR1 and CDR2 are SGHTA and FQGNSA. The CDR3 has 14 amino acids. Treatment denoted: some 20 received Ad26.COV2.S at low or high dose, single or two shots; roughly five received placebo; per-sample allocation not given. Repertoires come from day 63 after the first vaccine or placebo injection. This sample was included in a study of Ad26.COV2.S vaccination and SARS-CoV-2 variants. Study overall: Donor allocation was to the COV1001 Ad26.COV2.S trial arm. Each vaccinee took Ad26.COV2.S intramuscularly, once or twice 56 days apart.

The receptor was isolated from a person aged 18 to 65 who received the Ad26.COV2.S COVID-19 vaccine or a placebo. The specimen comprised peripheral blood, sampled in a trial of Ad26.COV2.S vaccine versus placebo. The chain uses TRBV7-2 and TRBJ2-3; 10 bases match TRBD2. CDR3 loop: CASSLGLAGDTQYF. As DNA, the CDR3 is TGTGCCAGCAGCTTAGGACTAGCGGGAGATACGCAGTATTTT.